This T cell receptor beta chain was sequenced during a study of T-cell reconstitution after alpha-beta-depleted transplantation in children. The CDR3 has 16 amino acids. Study conclusions and caveats: One year post-transplant, T-cell counts and diversity were largely derived from T cells produced anew.

Construction of the TCRbeta library involved unique molecular identifiers. TCRdb re-analysed the PCR reads in MiXCR, keeping a single row per CDR3 protein. The table includes roughly 70,000 distinct CDR3 sequences, approximately 4.4% detected once. This clonotype turned up a few times. What it binds is unknown. This specimen was PBMCs, mostly from graft donor cells, taken 180 days after TCRalphabeta/CD19-depleted stem cell transplant. This clonotype was obtained from a boy under two years old who had a stem cell transplant for acute myeloid leukemia, so the T cells may come from the graft donor. This rearrangement joins TRBV5-2 to TRBJ2-1; TRBD2, the D gene given by the table, was not confirmed from the DNA. TRBV5-2 is noted as a pseudogene. The CDR3, as DNA: TGTGCCAGGGGCCCTGGGCTTTCGAGCTCCTACAATGAGCAGTTCTTC. As protein: CARGPGLSSSYNEQFF.